The following is a T cell receptor beta chain sequence with its context. The authors' processing: Quantification of nucleated cells was approximated via reference gene primer amplification. Measured with immunoSEQ multiplex PCR; TCRdb has only the in-frame clones, and not every one. That table gives V, J and clone size, and the DNA gave D and trimming. Of approximately 35,000 clones in the sample, over 75% are singletons; the top ten hold around two fifths. The data derive from a study of blood T cell repertoires in COVID-19. Germline CDR1 and CDR2: LGHNA and YSLEER. The length of the CDR3 is 15 residues. The V and J ends lost 0 bases and 4 bases respectively, with 12 bases between them.

The chain has TRBV4-3 and TRBJ1-2, with unresolved D. The specimen was peripheral blood. The sequence came from a human donor in a cohort sampled during active COVID-19. The CDR3 region has the DNA TGCGCCAGCAGCCAAGATCTAGTGGTCCTCTATGGCTACACCTTC. It translates to CASSQDLVVLYGYTF.